Only a few counts were recorded for the clone carrying this TCR delta chain. A much larger clone lies a single base off, so this may be a read error. The same CDR3 arises from other DNA sequences in this sample as well. These data come from a study of gamma-delta T cells after stem cell transplantation. TCRdb reran clone calling via CATT on the RT-PCR reads. The repertoire holds about 3,400 delta-chain clones, with about a sixth as singletons. The TCR sequence derives from a human donor. It is not recorded whose cells these are; they may come from a transplant donor. Material for sequencing was gamma-delta T cells.

The CDR3 region is CACDPLLGDTDADKLIF. CDR3 DNA: TGTGCCTGTGATCCCCTACTGGGGGACACTGACGCCGATAAACTCATCTTT. The chain joins TRDV2 to TRDJ1, with TRDD3 identical over 9 bases. Trimming cost V 4 bases and J 3 bases; bases outside gene matches: 14. This CDR3 is 17 amino acids long. CDR1 GEAIGNYY and CDR2 EKD come from the germline V gene.